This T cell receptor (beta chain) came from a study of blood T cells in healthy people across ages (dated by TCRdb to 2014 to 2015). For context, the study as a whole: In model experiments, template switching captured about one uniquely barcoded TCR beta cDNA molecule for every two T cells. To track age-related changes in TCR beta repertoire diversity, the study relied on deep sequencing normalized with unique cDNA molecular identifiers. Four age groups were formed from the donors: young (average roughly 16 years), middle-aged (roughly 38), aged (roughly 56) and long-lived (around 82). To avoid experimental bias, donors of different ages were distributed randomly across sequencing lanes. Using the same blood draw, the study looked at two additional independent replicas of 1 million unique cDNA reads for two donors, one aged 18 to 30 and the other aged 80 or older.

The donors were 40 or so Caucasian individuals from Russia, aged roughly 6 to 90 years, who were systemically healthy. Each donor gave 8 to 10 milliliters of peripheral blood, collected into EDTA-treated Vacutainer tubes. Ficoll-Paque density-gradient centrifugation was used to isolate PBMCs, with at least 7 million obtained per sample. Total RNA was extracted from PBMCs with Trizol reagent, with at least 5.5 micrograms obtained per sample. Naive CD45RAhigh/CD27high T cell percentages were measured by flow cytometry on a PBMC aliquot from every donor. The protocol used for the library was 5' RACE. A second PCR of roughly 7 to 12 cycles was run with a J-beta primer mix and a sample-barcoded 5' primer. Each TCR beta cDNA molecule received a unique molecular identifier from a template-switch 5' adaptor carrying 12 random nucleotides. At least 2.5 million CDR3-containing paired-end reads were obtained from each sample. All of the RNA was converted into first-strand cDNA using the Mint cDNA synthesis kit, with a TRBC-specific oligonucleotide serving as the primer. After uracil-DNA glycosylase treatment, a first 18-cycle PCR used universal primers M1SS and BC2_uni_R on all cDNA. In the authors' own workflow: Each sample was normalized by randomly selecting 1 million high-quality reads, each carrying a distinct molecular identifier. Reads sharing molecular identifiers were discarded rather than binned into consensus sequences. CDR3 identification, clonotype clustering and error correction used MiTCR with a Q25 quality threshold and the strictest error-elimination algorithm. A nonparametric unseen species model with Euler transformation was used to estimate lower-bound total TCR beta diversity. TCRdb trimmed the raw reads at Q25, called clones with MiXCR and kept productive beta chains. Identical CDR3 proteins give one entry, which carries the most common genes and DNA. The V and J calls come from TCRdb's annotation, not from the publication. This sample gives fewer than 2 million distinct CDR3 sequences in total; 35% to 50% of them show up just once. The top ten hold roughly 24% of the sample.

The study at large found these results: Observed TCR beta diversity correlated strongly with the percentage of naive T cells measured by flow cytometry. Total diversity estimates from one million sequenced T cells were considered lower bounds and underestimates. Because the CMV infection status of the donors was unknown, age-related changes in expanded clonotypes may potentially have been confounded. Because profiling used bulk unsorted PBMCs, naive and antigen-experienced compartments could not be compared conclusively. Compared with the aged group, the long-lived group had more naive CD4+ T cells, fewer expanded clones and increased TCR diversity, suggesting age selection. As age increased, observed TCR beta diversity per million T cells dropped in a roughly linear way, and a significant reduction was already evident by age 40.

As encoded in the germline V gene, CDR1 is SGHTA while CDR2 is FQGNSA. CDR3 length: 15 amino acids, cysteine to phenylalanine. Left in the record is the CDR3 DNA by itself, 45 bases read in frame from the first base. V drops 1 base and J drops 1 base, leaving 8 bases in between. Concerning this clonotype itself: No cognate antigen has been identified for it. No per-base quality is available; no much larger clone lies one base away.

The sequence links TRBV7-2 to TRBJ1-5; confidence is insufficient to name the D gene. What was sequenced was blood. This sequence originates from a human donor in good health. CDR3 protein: CASSLVPVSNQPQHF. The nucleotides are TGTGCCAGCAGCTTAGTTCCGGTGAGCAATCAGCCCCAGCATTTT. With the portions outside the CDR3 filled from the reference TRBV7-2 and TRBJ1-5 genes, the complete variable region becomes GAGVSQSPSNKVTEKGKDVELRCDPISGHTALYWYRQSLGQGLEFLIYFQGNSAPDKSGLPSDRFSAERTGGSVSTLTIQRTQQEDSAVYLCASSLVPVSNQPQHFGDGTRLSIL.